The 19 T cell receptor beta chains reported below all come from one sample, sequenced in a study of T cells in Graves' hyperthyroidism and ophthalmopathy. TCR beta CDR3 region amplification was performed from RNA transcripts. Carried out on the TCR CDR3, a first-round RT-PCR used the HTBI primer set. TCRdb called the multiplex PCR reads again in MiXCR, with one record for every CDR3 protein. This sample has about 520,000 distinct CDR3 sequences, with roughly 25% found just once. Sequenced input: blood. These receptors were collected from a woman aged 30 to 39 with Graves' ophthalmopathy.

V usage is TRBV12-3 or TRBV12-4 and J usage is TRBJ2-2, with TRBD2 identical over 7 bases. V shed 7 bases, J shed 0 bases, and the junction held 14 bases outside the gene matches. The CDR3 is made up of 18 amino acids. The CDR3: CASKISFVAGANTGELFF. The CDR3 DNA follows: TGTGCCAGCAAAATCTCGTTCGTGGCGGGGGCGAACACCGGGGAGCTGTTTTTT.

Many counts were recorded for this clonotype. The J gene is TRBJ2-5, the V gene TRBV7-3; D uncertain. Germline V CDR1 and CDR2: SGHTA, FQGTGA. The CDR3 sequence is 12 residues long. Trimming shortened V by 5 bases and J by 9 bases, and 13 bases separated the two germline ends. The CDR3 DNA reads TGTGCCAGCAGCCCCCACCCCCCGGCCCAGTACTTC. Translation: CASSPHPPAQYF.

The chain recombines TRBV7-8 with TRBJ1-5; D is unclear. Trimming shortened V by 5 bases and J by 6 bases, and 17 bases separated the two germline ends. This CDR3 comprises 15 residues. Germline V gene sequence: CDR1 SGHVS, CDR2 FQNEAQ. CDR3 sequence reads: CASSMLAGWSQPQHF. For the CDR3, the DNA is TGTGCCAGCAGCATGCTAGCGGGGTGGAGTCAGCCCCAGCATTTT. Filled out from reference TRBV7-8 and TRBJ1-5, the complete variable domain reads GAGVSQSPRYKVAKRGQDVALRCDPISGHVSLFWYQQALGQGPEFLTYFQNEAQLDKSGLPSDRFFAERPEGSVSTLKIQRTQQEDSAVYLCASSMLAGWSQPQHFGDGTRLSIL.

This clonotype came up a few times. The rearrangement joins TRBV7-8 to TRBJ2-2; a possible D gene is TRBD2 (6 bases). CDR1 SGHVS and CDR2 FQNEAQ come from the germline V gene. The CDR3 has 14 amino acids. V lost 3 bases and J 5 bases, leaving 10 bases between the germline ends. As DNA, the CDR3 is TGTGCCAGCAGCTTGGGGGGTTGGACCGGGGAGCTGTTTTTT. Its translation: CASSLGGWTGELFF.

This clonotype was observed many times. The chain combines TRBV10-3 with TRBJ1-2; 8 nucleotides line up with TRBD1. Trimming removed 0 bases from V and 8 bases from J; junction bases left unmatched: 11. This CDR3 contains 16 residues. From germline, CDR1 is ENHRY and CDR2 SYGVKD. The CDR3 reads CAISESPQDRVEGYTF. CDR3 in DNA: TGTGCCATCAGTGAGTCTCCTCAGGACAGGGTGGAAGGCTACACCTTC.

This clonotype occurred many times. Sequence at one end of the junction differs from germline and may be a read error. The V call is TRBV12-3 or TRBV12-4, the J call TRBJ2-4; 9 nucleotides line up with TRBD2. The CDR3 consists of 15 residues. This chain's CDR3 is CASSLGGGAINIQYF. As DNA, the CDR3 is TGTGCCAGCAGTTTAGGCGGGGGGGCCATAAACATTCAGTACTTC.

There are many counts of this clonotype. The chain combines TRBV7-8 with TRBJ2-5; 7 bases are shared with TRBD2. Germline V gene sequence: CDR1 SGHVS, CDR2 FQNEAQ. Trimming took 1 base from V and 3 from J; bases not matched to a gene: 11. This CDR3 region has 17 residues. CDR3 protein: CASSLGRGGGTEETQYF. CDR3 in DNA: TGTGCCAGCAGCTTAGGACGCGGCGGGGGAACAGAAGAGACCCAGTACTTC.

The chain uses TRBV6-1 and TRBJ2-2, with TRBD1 identical over 7 bases. V was pared by 4 bases and J by 2 bases, with 4 bases of the junction left unmatched. CDR1 is MNHNS, CDR2 SASEGT, per germline. This CDR3 is built from 15 residues. CDR3 loop: CASSADRFNTGELFF. CDR3 bases: TGTGCCAGCAGTGCGGACAGGTTTAACACCGGGGAGCTGTTTTTT.

The V and J genes are TRBV3-1 and TRBJ1-5; D is undetermined. V gave up 4 bases and J gave up 2 bases, with 9 bases separating them. This CDR3 comprises 14 residues. The germline gives CDR1 LGHDT, CDR2 YNNKEL (reference sequence). In nucleotides, the CDR3 is TGTGCCAGCAGCCCGGACTTGGGCAATCAGCCCCAGCATTTT. Its translation: CASSPDLGNQPQHF.

This chain uses TRBV7-2 with TRBJ1-2; 9 bases agree with TRBD1. V was clipped by 1 base and J by 3 bases; unmatched bases: 3. The CDR3 extends over 15 amino acids. Germline loops: CDR1 SGHTA, CDR2 FQGNSA. The CDR3 nucleotides are TGTGCCAGCAGCTTAGTTGACAGGGGGTACTATGGCTACACCTTC. Translated: CASSLVDRGYYGYTF.

This clonotype was detected many times. The chain combines TRBV28 with TRBJ2-5, with 10 bases fitting TRBD1. Losses at the gene ends were 3 bases for V and 5 bases for J; bases not matched to a gene: 9. The CDR3 runs 16 residues. Germline values: CDR1 MDHEN, CDR2 SYDVKM. The CDR3 DNA is TGTGCCAGCAGTTTCCAAGACAGGGGGCTAGACGAGACCCAGTACTTC. Protein product: CASSFQDRGLDETQYF.

This clonotype was recorded at least ten times. The rearrangement joins TRBV10-3 to TRBJ2-7; no reliable D call. The V end was cut by 4 bases, the J end by 4 bases, with 5 bases between. The CDR3 is 11 residues long. Germline V lookup: CDR1 ENHRY, CDR2 SYGVKD. CDR3 loop: CAISAEYEQYF. The CDR3 region has the DNA TGTGCCATCAGTGCGGAGTACGAGCAGTACTTC.

In this sample, this clonotype turned up many times. The chain is built from TRBV12-3 or TRBV12-4 and TRBJ2-6; 7 nucleotides agree with TRBD1. The V gene end was trimmed by 2 bases and the J gene end by 1 base; junction bases not matched to a gene: 8. The CDR3 spans 18 residues. Written as DNA, the CDR3 is TGTGCCAGCAGTTTACCGGGACAGCCCAAGTCTGGGGCCAACGTCCTGACTTTC. Its protein product is CASSLPGQPKSGANVLTF.

This clonotype has just a few counts. The chain is built from TRBV2 and TRBJ1-6; D perhaps matches TRBD1 (5 bases). The CDR3 contains 14 residues. Germline CDR1 is SNHLY and CDR2 is FYNNEI. V was pared by 2 bases and J by 11 bases, with 13 bases between. CDR3 nucleotide sequence: TGTGCCAGCAGTGAAACGGGGCAGGCGGCACCCCTCCACTTT. Translating it yields CASSETGQAAPLHF.

This rearrangement joins TRBV12-3 or TRBV12-4 to TRBJ1-3, with D unclear. V was cut by 11 bases and J by 2 bases, with 10 bases left in between. The CDR3 sequence is 12 residues long. This chain's CDR3 is CAGGLAGNTIYF. The CDR3 nucleotides are TGTGCCGGAGGGTTGGCTGGAAACACCATATATTTT.

In its sample, this clonotype was seen many times. This sequence joins TRBV5-1 and TRBJ1-2; D ambiguous. Trimming removed 4 bases at V and 1 base at J, with 8 bases between. Germline V gene data show CDR1 as SGHRS and CDR2 as YFSETQ. The CDR3 is 13 residues long. The CDR3 sequence: CASSLRVNYGYTF. In DNA, the CDR3 is TGCGCCAGCAGCCTAAGGGTTAACTATGGCTACACCTTC.

The chain has TRBV19 and TRBJ2-4; D not resolved. CDR1 and CDR2 (germline): LNHDA, SQIVND (reference sequence). The V end was cut by 5 bases, the J end by 8 bases, with 22 bases between. This CDR3 is built from 16 residues. CDR3 bases: TGTGCCAGTAGTCCGTCCTTATGGCAGATGTGGGACATTCAGTACTTC. This translates into CASSPSLWQMWDIQYF.

The chain recombines TRBV28 with TRBJ1-2; D might be TRBD1 (5 bases). The germline V and J ends were trimmed by 6 bases and 4 bases, with 12 bases remaining between them. Germline CDR1 is MDHEN and CDR2 is SYDVKM. This CDR3 is built from 13 residues. The CDR3 region is CASRDGQFYGYTF. Here the CDR3 DNA reads TGTGCCAGCAGAGATGGACAATTCTATGGCTACACCTTC.

This clonotype was recorded many times. The chain combines TRBV19 with TRBJ1-2; 8 bases map to TRBD1. V shed 3 bases, J shed 1 base, and the junction held 4 bases outside the gene matches. From germline, CDR1 is LNHDA and CDR2 SQIVND (reference sequence). The CDR3 loop spans 15 amino acids. In nucleotides, the CDR3 is TGTGCCAGTAGTATCCGGACAGGGCTTAACTATGGCTACACCTTC. Amino acids: CASSIRTGLNYGYTF.